This record covers a single TCR beta chain. The data belong to a study of blood T cell repertoires in COVID-19. Study background: From T cells, B-cell-depleted T cells, or PBMCs came the material, which was cDNA or gDNA.

Original data processing: Counts of nucleated cells, estimated from reference gene primer amplification, were obtained. This table comes from immunoSEQ multiplex PCR, and its TCRdb copy is limited to in-frame clones, with some not included. That table gives V, J and clone size, and the DNA gave D and trimming. The sample consists of about 33,000 clones, 84% of them appearing once. Germline V gene sequence: CDR1 ENHRY, CDR2 SYGVKD. Unmatched junction bases numbered 13, after V lost 10 bases and J lost 3 bases. The CDR3 consists of 16 residues. The rearrangement links TRBV10-3 to TRBJ2-3; TRBD2 agrees at 10 bases. The TCR sequence derives from a human donor in a cohort sampled during active COVID-19. Sequences were obtained from peripheral blood. CDR3 in amino acids: CATQSGGAGLTDTQYF. The DNA for the CDR3 is TGTGCCACCCAAAGCGGGGGGGCCGGTTTAACAGATACGCAGTATTTT.